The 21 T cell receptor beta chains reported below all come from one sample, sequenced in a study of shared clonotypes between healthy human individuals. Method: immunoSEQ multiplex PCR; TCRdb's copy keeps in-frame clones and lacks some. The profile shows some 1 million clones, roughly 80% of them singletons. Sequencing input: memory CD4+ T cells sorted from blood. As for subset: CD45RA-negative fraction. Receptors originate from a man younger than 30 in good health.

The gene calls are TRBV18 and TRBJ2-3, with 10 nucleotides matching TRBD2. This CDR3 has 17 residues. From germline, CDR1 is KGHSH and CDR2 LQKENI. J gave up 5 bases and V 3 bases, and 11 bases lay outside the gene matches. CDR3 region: CASSPQLAGLVGDTQYF. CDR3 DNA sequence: TGTGCCAGCTCACCCCAACTAGCGGGGTTGGTTGGAGATACGCAGTATTTT.

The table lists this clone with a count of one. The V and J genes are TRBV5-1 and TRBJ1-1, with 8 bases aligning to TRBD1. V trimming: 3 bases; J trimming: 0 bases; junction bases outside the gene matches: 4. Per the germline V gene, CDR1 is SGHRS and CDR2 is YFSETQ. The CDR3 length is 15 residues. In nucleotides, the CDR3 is TGCGCCAGCAGCTGGGAGACAGGGGTGAACACTGAAGCTTTCTTT. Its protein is CASSWETGVNTEAFF.

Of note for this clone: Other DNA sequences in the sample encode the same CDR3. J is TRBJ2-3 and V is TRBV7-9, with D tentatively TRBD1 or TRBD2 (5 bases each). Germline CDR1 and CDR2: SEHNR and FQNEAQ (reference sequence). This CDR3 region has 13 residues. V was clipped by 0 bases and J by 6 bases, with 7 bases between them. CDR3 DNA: TGTGCCAGCAGCTTAGCCGGGGCGGATACGCAGTATTTT. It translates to CASSLAGADTQYF.

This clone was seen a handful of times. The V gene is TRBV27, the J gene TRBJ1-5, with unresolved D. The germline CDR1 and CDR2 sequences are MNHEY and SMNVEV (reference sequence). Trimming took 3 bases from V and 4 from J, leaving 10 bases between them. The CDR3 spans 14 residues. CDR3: CASSFRGSNQPQHF. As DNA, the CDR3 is TGTGCCAGCAGTTTTAGAGGGTCTAATCAGCCCCAGCATTTT.

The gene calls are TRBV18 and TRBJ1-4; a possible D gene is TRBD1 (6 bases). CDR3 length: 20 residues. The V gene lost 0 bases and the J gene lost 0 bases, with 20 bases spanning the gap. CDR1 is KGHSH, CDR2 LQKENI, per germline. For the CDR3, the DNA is TGTGCCAGCTCACCACCAAATAGCAGGGGCTTCTTTGCAACTAATGAAAAACTGTTTTTT. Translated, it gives CASSPPNSRGFFATNEKLFF.

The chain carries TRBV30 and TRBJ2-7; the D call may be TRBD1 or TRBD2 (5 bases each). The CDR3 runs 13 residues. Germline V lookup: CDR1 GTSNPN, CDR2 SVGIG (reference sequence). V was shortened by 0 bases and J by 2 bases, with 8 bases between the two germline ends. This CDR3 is CAWSVGDPYEQYF. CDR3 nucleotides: TGTGCCTGGAGTGTAGGGGACCCCTACGAGCAGTACTTC.

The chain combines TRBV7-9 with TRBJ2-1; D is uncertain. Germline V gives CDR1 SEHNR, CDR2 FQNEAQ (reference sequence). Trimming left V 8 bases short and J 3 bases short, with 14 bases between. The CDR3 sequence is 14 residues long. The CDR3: CASGRPTGYNEQFF. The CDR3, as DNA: TGTGCCAGCGGGCGACCTACCGGCTACAATGAGCAGTTCTTC.

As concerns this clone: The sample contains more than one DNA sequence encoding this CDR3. CDR3 in amino acids: CASSLLGTGELFF. In nucleotides, the CDR3 is TGTGCCAGCAGCTTACTGGGAACCGGGGAGCTGTTTTTT. The rearrangement joins TRBV7-2 to TRBJ2-2; no definite D call. V dropped 2 bases and J dropped 5 bases, with 6 bases sitting between them. The CDR3 runs 13 residues. Germline V gene data show CDR1 as SGHTA and CDR2 as FQGNSA. Full variable domain (remainder filled in from reference TRBV7-2 and TRBJ2-2): GAGVSQSPSNKVTEKGKDVELRCDPISGHTALYWYRQSLGQGLEFLIYFQGNSAPDKSGLPSDRFSAERTGGSVSTLTIQRTQQEDSAVYLCASSLLGTGELFFGEGSRLTVL.

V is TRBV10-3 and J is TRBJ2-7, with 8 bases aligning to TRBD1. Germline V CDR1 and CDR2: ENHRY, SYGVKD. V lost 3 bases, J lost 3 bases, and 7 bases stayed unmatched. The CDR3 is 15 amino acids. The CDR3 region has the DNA TGTGCCATCAGTGACCCCGGACAGGGAGGCTACGAGCAGTACTTC. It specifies CAISDPGQGGYEQYF.

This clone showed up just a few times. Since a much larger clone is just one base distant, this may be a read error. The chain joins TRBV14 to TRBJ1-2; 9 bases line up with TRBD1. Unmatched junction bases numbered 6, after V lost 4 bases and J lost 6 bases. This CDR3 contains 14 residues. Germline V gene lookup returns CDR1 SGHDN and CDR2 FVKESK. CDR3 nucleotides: TGTGCCAGCAGCCGAATCCGGACAGGGGATGGCTACACCTTC. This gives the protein CASSRIRTGDGYTF.

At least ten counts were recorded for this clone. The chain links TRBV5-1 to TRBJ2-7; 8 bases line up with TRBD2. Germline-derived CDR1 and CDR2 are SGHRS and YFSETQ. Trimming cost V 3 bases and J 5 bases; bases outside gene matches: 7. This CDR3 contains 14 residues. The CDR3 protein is CASSSGGAGDEQYF. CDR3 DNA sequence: TGCGCCAGCAGCTCCGGGGGGGCAGGCGACGAGCAGTACTTC.

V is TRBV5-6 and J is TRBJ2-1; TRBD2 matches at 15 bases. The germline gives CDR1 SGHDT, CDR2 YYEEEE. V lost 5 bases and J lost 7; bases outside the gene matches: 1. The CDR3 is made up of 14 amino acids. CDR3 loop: CASRGLAGGNEQFF. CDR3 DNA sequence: TGTGCCAGCAGGGGACTAGCGGGAGGTAATGAGCAGTTCTTC.

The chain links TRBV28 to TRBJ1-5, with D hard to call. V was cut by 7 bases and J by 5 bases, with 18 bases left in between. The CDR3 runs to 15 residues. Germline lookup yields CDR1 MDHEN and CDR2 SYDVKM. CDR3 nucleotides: TGTGCCAGCAAAAATGCAGAGATTCACGATCAGCCCCAGCATTTT. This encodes CASKNAEIHDQPQHF. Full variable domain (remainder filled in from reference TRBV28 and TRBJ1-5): DVKVTQSSRYLVKRTGEKVFLECVQDMDHENMFWYRQDPGLGLRLIYFSYDVKMKEKGDIPEGYSVSREKKERFSLILESASTNQTSMYLCASKNAEIHDQPQHFGDGTRLSIL.

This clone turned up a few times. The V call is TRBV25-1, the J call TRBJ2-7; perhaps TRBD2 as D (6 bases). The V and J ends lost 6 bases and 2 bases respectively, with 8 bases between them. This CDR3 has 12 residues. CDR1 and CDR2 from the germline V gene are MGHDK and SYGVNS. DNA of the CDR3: TGTGCCAGCAGGCGGGGTGCCTACGAGCAGTACTTC. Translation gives CASRRGAYEQYF.

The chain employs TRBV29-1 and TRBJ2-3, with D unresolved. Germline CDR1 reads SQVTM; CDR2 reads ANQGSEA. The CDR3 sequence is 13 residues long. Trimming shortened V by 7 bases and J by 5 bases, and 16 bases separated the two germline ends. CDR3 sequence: CSAHPFRIDTQYF. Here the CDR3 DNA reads TGCAGCGCCCACCCCTTCAGGATAGATACGCAGTATTTT.

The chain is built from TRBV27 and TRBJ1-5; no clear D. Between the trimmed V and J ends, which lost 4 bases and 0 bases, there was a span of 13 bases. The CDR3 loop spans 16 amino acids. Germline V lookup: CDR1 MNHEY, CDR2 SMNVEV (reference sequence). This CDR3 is CASSSGPPGSNQPQHF. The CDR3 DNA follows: TGTGCCAGCAGTTCCGGACCGCCGGGTAGCAATCAGCCCCAGCATTTT.

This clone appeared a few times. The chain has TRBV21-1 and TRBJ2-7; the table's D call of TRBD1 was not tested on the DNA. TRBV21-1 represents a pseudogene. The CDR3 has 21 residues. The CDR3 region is CASSKEIYSGGRQVADYEQYF. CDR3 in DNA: TGTGCCAGCAGCAAAGAGATCTATTCAGGGGGCAGGCAGGTAGCCGACTACGAGCAGTACTTC.

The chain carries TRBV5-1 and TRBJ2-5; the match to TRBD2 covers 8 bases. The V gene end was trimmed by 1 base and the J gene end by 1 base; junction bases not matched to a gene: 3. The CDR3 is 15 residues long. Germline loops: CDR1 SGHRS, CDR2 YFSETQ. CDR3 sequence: CASSLNAGGQETQYF. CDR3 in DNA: TGCGCCAGCAGCTTGAATGCGGGGGGCCAAGAGACCCAGTACTTC.

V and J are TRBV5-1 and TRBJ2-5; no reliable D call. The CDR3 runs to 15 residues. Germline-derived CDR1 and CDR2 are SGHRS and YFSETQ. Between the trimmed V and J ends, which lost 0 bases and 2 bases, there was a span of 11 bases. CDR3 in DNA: TGCGCCAGCAGCTTGGCCATCGGCCCACAAGAGACCCAGTACTTC. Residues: CASSLAIGPQETQYF.

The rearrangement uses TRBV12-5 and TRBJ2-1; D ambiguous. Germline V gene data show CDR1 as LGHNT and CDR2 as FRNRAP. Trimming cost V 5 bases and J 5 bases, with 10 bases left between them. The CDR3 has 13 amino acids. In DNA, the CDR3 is TGTGCTAGTGGTCCCCCCTACAACAATGAGCAGTTCTTC. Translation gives CASGPPYNNEQFF.

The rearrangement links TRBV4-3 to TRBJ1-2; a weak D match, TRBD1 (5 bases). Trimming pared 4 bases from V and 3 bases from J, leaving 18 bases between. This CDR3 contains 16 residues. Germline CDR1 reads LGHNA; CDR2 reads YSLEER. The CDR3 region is CASSPTGAGLYYGYTF. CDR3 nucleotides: TGCGCCAGCAGCCCTACCGGGGCGGGACTTTACTATGGCTACACCTTC.